This T cell receptor beta chain derives from a study of blood T cell repertoires in COVID-19. Per the original data handling: It was from reference gene primer amplification that nucleated cell counts were estimated. TCRdb keeps only in-frame clones here, not all; method: immunoSEQ multiplex PCR. V and J calls and clone size come straight from that table; D and trimming were deduced from the DNA. The sample records under 300,000 clones, roughly 89% being singletons. Germline V gene data show CDR1 as MNHNS and CDR2 as SASEGT. V lost 3 bases and J lost 3, with 8 bases in between. The CDR3 runs 13 residues.

The sequence came from a woman aged 40-49 years who had recovered from COVID-19. The chain combines TRBV6-1 with TRBJ1-2; D is possibly TRBD1 (5 bases). The source material was peripheral blood. Written as DNA, the CDR3 is TGTGCCAGCAGTGATCAGGGATACTATGGCTACACCTTC. Encoded protein: CASSDQGYYGYTF.